This entry is about one T cell receptor beta chain. Method: immunoSEQ multiplex PCR; TCRdb's copy keeps in-frame clones and lacks some. The profile shows 85,000 or so clones, about 85% of them singletons. These data originate in a study of glioma-infiltrating T cells after dendritic cell vaccination. Germline lookup yields CDR1 SQVTM and CDR2 ANQGSEA. Trimming stripped 3 bases from V and 2 bases from J, with 11 bases between. The CDR3 is 13 amino acids. Indicated time point: after dendritic cell vaccination, including at tumor progression/relapse. The starting material was blood, obtained after dendritic cell vaccination. The V call is TRBV29-1, the J call TRBJ2-7; possibly TRBD1 for D (5 bases). The origin of this receptor is a human donor with glioblastoma. CDR3 sequence reads: CSVEATAAYEQYF. CDR3 in DNA: TGCAGCGTTGAGGCGACAGCAGCCTACGAGCAGTACTTC.